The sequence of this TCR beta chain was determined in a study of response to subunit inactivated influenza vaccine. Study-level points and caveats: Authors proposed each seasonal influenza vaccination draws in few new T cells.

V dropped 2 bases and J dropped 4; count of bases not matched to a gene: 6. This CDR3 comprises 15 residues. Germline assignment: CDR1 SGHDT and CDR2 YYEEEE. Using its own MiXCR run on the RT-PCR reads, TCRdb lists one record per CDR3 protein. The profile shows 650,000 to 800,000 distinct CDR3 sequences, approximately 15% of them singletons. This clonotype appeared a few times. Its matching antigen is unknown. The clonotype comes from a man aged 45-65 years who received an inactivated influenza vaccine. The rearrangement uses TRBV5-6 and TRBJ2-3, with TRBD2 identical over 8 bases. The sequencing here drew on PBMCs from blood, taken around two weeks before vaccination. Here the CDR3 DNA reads TGTGCCAGCAGCTTCGGGGGGGGCGTCTCAGATACGCAGTATTTT. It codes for CASSFGGGVSDTQYF.